Below, 23 T cell receptor beta chains from the same sample are listed, as sequenced in a study of T cell responses to AZD1222 COVID-19 vaccine. Sequencing was performed with immunoSEQ multiplex PCR; in TCRdb, only in-frame clones are kept and a portion is missing. The profile shows roughly 25,000 clones, approximately 86% of them singletons. The sequences come from peripheral blood, collected 28 days after the second AZD1222 dose. These receptors originate from an adult who received the AZD1222 COVID-19 vaccine.

The chain carries TRBV5-1 and TRBJ1-2; D gene uncertain. The V end was cut by 6 bases, the J end by 4 bases, with 22 bases between. The length of the CDR3 is 16 residues. Germline-derived CDR1 and CDR2 are SGHRS and YFSETQ. The CDR3: CASKLSFAAAIYGYTF. CDR3 nucleotide sequence: TGCGCCAGCAAATTATCGTTCGCGGCAGCGATCTATGGCTACACCTTC.

This sequence joins TRBV19 and TRBJ1-4; no firm D call. CDR1 and CDR2 from the germline V gene are LNHDA and SQIVND (reference sequence). Trimming took off 5 bases at V and 4 bases at J, with 8 bases between the two ends. This CDR3 has 13 amino acids. The CDR3 region is CASSHEHNEKLFF. In DNA, the CDR3 is TGTGCCAGTAGTCATGAGCATAATGAAAAACTGTTTTTT.

J is TRBJ1-5 and V is TRBV28, with a tentative D call TRBD1 (6 bases). Germline CDR1 MDHEN, CDR2 SYDVKM. Trimming pared 5 bases from V and 1 base from J, leaving 12 bases between. CDR3 length: 15 residues. Here the CDR3 reads CASSPGTPSNQPQHF. DNA for the CDR3: TGTGCCAGCAGTCCCGGGACACCGAGCAATCAGCCCCAGCATTTT.

This chain joins TRBV10-3 and TRBJ2-2; TRBD2 aligns across 12 bases. Losses at the gene ends were 3 bases for V and 6 bases for J; bases not matched to a gene: 5. Germline V gene data show CDR1 as ENHRY and CDR2 as SYGVKD. The CDR3 loop spans 16 amino acids. Here the CDR3 reads CAISELAGGTSGELFF. DNA for the CDR3: TGTGCCATCAGTGAACTAGCGGGAGGTACCTCCGGGGAGCTGTTTTTT.

The chain combines TRBV18 with TRBJ2-3; D is undetermined. The CDR3 spans 14 residues. V dropped 3 bases and J dropped 0 bases, with 7 bases sitting between them. Germline V gene data show CDR1 as KGHSH and CDR2 as LQKENI. CDR3 coding DNA: TGTGCCAGCTCACCCGCGACTAGCACAGATACGCAGTATTTT. This codes for CASSPATSTDTQYF.

V usage is TRBV3-1 (or the pseudogene TRBV3-2) and J usage is TRBJ2-1; 11 bases line up with TRBD2. The CDR3 totals 16 residues. Germline V gives CDR1 LGHDT, CDR2 YNNKEL (reference sequence). V shed 0 bases and J 15 bases; nucleotides not matched to a gene: 13. CDR3 coding DNA: TGTGCCAGCAGCCAAGATATCGGGGTAGCGGGAGGGCCTCGGTTCTTC. Translation gives CASSQDIGVAGGPRFF.

This clone was observed a handful of times. The chain carries TRBV7-3 and TRBJ2-2; D is possibly TRBD2 (6 bases). V gave up 5 bases and J gave up 0 bases, with 10 bases separating them. Germline V CDR1 and CDR2: SGHTA, FQGTGA. This CDR3 contains 15 residues. The CDR3 reads CASSVLASNTGELFF. In DNA, the CDR3 is TGTGCCAGCAGCGTTCTAGCGTCGAACACCGGGGAGCTGTTTTTT.

The J gene is TRBJ2-1, the V gene TRBV18; 7 bases map to TRBD1. Trimming at V came to 3 bases and at J to 5 bases, leaving 1 base not matched to a gene. Looked up from germline, CDR1 is KGHSH and CDR2 is LQKENI. This CDR3 comprises 13 residues. For the CDR3, the DNA is TGTGCCAGCTCACCGACAGGGAACAATGAGCAGTTCTTC. It is translated as CASSPTGNNEQFF.

The J gene is TRBJ2-3, the V gene TRBV5-4, with TRBD2 identical over 7 bases. Trimming cost V 0 bases and J 0 bases; bases outside gene matches: 10. The germline gives CDR1 SGHNT, CDR2 YYREEE (reference sequence). The CDR3 contains 18 residues. The CDR3 nucleotides are TGTGCCAGCAGCTTGGCCGATGGTAGCGGGCCTAGCACAGATACGCAGTATTTT. Residues: CASSLADGSGPSTDTQYF.

The rearrangement uses TRBV28 and TRBJ2-7; TRBD1 matches at 7 bases. The trim removed 5 bases at V and 1 base at J, leaving 2 bases unmatched. CDR1 MDHEN and CDR2 SYDVKM come from the germline V gene. The CDR3 is made up of 13 amino acids. CDR3 sequence: CASSPGQSYEQYF. The DNA for the CDR3 is TGTGCCAGCAGTCCGGGACAGTCCTACGAGCAGTACTTC.

The gene calls are TRBV21-1 and TRBJ2-7; the table's D gene call, TRBD2, was not cross checked with the DNA. TRBV21-1 is an annotated pseudogene. The CDR3 has 10 amino acids. In DNA, the CDR3 is TGTGCCAGCAGCCTCTACGAGCAGTACTTC. Encoded protein: CASSLYEQYF.

This rearrangement joins TRBV6-4 to TRBJ1-1, with D possibly TRBD1 on 5 matching bases. Between the trimmed V and J ends, which lost 9 bases and 0 bases, there was a span of 11 bases. The CDR3 spans 13 residues. The V gene's germline CDR1 is MRHNA and CDR2 SNTAGT. As DNA, the CDR3 is TGTGCCAGTGGCACGGACATGAACACTGAAGCTTTCTTT. It yields the protein CASGTDMNTEAFF.

The chain recombines TRBV2 with TRBJ1-1; no clear D. Trimming pared 4 bases from V and 1 base from J, leaving 4 bases between. CDR3 size: 12 residues. Per germline, CDR1 SNHLY and CDR2 FYNNEI. CDR3 protein: CASSVRNTEAFF. For the CDR3, the DNA is TGTGCCAGCAGTGTCAGGAACACTGAAGCTTTCTTT.

The CDR3: CASSLAASGPNEQFF. CDR3 in DNA: TGCGCCAGCAGCTTGGCGGCTAGCGGGCCGAATGAGCAGTTCTTC. The gene calls are TRBV5-1 and TRBJ2-1, with 8 bases matching TRBD2. Germline V gives CDR1 SGHRS, CDR2 YFSETQ. The CDR3 is 15 residues long. V trimming: 0 bases; J trimming: 7 bases; junction bases outside the gene matches: 6.

This clone was observed once. V usage is TRBV6-5 and J usage is TRBJ2-7; TRBD2 matches at 8 bases. Germline V CDR1 and CDR2: MNHEY, SVGAGI. The CDR3 is made up of 15 amino acids. With 6 bases clipped from V and 1 base from J, the junction kept 8 bases outside the gene matches. The CDR3: CASRREDRFSYEQYF. CDR3 nucleotides: TGTGCCAGCAGGCGGGAGGACAGATTTTCCTACGAGCAGTACTTC.

The chain uses TRBV7-8 and TRBJ1-5, with D unresolved. The germline V and J ends were trimmed by 3 bases and 2 bases, with 8 bases remaining between them. The germline V gene has CDR1 SGHVS and CDR2 FQNEAQ. The length of the CDR3 is 14 residues. This CDR3 is CASSFGPRNQPQHF. The CDR3, as DNA: TGTGCCAGCAGCTTCGGACCGCGCAATCAGCCCCAGCATTTT.

The CDR3 DNA follows: TGTGCCAGCAGTTTGCCCGGGGGAGGCACAGATACGCAGTATTTT. Its protein product is CASSLPGGGTDTQYF. This chain links TRBV28 with TRBJ2-3, with a tentative D call TRBD2 (6 bases). The CDR3 spans 15 residues. V was clipped by 3 bases and J by 1 base, with 11 bases between them. In germline, CDR1 is MDHEN, CDR2 SYDVKM.

This chain links TRBV28 with TRBJ1-4, with TRBD1 matching over 8 bases. CDR1 and CDR2 from the germline V gene are MDHEN and SYDVKM. The length of the CDR3 is 15 residues. Unmatched junction bases numbered 12, after V lost 7 bases and J lost 8 bases. Here the CDR3 reads CASTNGDRKGEKLFF. The CDR3 bases are TGTGCCAGCACCAACGGGGACAGGAAGGGGGAAAAACTGTTTTTT.

A single count supports this clone. CDR3 sequence reads: CASSLGTGYGYTF. CDR3 coding DNA: TGTGCCAGCAGCTTGGGGACAGGCTATGGCTACACCTTC. The rearrangement links TRBV5-5 to TRBJ1-2, with 7 bases aligning to TRBD1. CDR3 length equals 13 residues. V was clipped by 0 bases and J by 4 bases; unmatched bases: 0. The V gene's germline CDR1 is SGHKS and CDR2 YYEKEE (reference sequence). The full variable domain, completed using reference TRBV5-5 and TRBJ1-2, is DAGVTQSPTHLIKTRGQQVTLRCSPISGHKSVSWYQQVLGQGPQFIFQYYEKEERGRGNFPDRFSARQFPNYSSELNVNALLLGDSALYLCASSLGTGYGYTFGSGTRLTVV.

The rearrangement links TRBV25-1 to TRBJ1-4; D possibly corresponds to TRBD1 (5 bases). V lost 6 bases and J 7 bases, leaving 15 bases between the germline ends. CDR1 MGHDK and CDR2 SYGVNS come from the germline V gene. The CDR3 length is 14 residues. Here the CDR3 reads CASRGHGRSEKLFF. The CDR3 region has the DNA TGTGCCAGCAGAGGACATGGGAGGAGTGAAAAACTGTTTTTT.

CDR3 bases: TGTGCCAGCAGCTTCAATGGGGGCCTCACCGGGGAGCTGTTTTTT. It codes for CASSFNGGLTGELFF. V usage is TRBV7-3 and J usage is TRBJ2-2, with D possibly TRBD1 on 6 matching bases. Trimming removed 3 bases from V and 4 bases from J, with 12 bases in between. The CDR3 totals 15 residues. Germline CDR1 is SGHTA and CDR2 is FQGTGA.

The chain employs TRBV20-1 and TRBJ1-4, with D uncertain. Germline V gene sequence: CDR1 DFQATT, CDR2 SNEGSKA (reference sequence). This CDR3 comprises 11 residues. With 2 bases removed from V and 11 bases from J, the gap between germline ends came to 9 bases. CDR3 protein: CSARPVDKLFF. CDR3 in DNA: TGCAGTGCTAGACCCGTGGACAAACTGTTTTTT.

The rearrangement joins TRBV7-9 to TRBJ2-7; D is tentatively TRBD1 or TRBD2 (5 bases each). The germline gives CDR1 SEHNR, CDR2 FQNEAQ (reference sequence). V was cut by 5 bases and J by 12 bases, with 20 bases left in between. The CDR3 runs to 13 residues. The CDR3 protein is CASSRDAISGWYF. The DNA for the CDR3 is TGTGCCAGCAGCCGGGACGCAATATCGGGTTGGTACTTC.